What follows describes a single T cell receptor (beta chain). The antigen remains unidentified. All CVID subjects were on immunoglobulin replacement for at least one year. Each donor provided 5 to 8 ml of heparinized whole blood. The data were obtained in a study of T cell clonality in common variable immunodeficiency. Findings of the study overall: Fewer TCRbeta clones were shared among CVID subjects than controls. Reportedly, TCR beta sequences from common variable immunodeficiency showed fewer deletions and N-nucleotide insertions.

TCRdb keeps only in-frame clones here, not all; method: immunoSEQ multiplex PCR. The table for this sample gives 15,000 to 17,000 clones. Sequencing was carried out using peripheral blood mononuclear cells. This clonotype was sampled from a human donor with common variable immunodeficiency.

The CDR3 spells CASSPQGAEAFF. Partial CDR3 DNA: TGTGCCAGTAGTCCTCAGGGTGCTGAA. This rearrangement joins TRBV19 to TRBJ1-1, with TRBD1 as a possible D gene (5 bases). The observed sequence ends 3 residues before the CDR3 terminus, with the missing tail filled in from the germline J gene. V was clipped by 5 bases and J by 6 bases, with 10 bases between them. The CDR3 has 12 residues. Looked up from germline, CDR1 is LNHDA and CDR2 is SQIVND (reference sequence).